The entry that follows covers one T cell receptor beta chain sequence. Profiling relied on immunoSEQ multiplex PCR, and the TCRdb table lists in-frame clones only, not all of them. The repertoire consists of 90,000 to 120,000 clones, with roughly 90% occurring once and the leading ten covering 6.6%. The source of the sample is a study of T cell responses to AZD1222 COVID-19 vaccine. The CDR3 extends over 12 amino acids. In germline, CDR1 is SGHAT, CDR2 FQNNGV. Deletions cut 5 bases from V and 5 bases from J, with 6 bases between. The sequenced sample was peripheral blood, obtained on day 0 of AZD1222 vaccination. The TCR sequence derives from an adult in good health. The V call is TRBV11-2, the J call TRBJ1-4; D uncertain. This CDR3 is CASSPSNEKLFF. In DNA, the CDR3 is TGTGCCAGCAGCCCGTCGAATGAAAAACTGTTTTTT.